Below are 21 T cell receptor beta chains sequenced from a single sample in a study of tumor and adjacent non-tumor tissue in lung cancer. The library came from three nested PCR rounds adapted from ARM-PCR protocols. TCRdb re-derived calls from the multiplex PCR reads in MiXCR, one entry per CDR3 protein. The table has about 85,000 distinct CDR3 sequences, more than 60% seen once; the top ten hold about 16%. RNA was extracted from bulk tissue without any cell sorting. Sequences were obtained from lung tumor tissue. These receptor sequences come from a man aged 65-85 years with non-small cell lung cancer.

This sequence joins TRBV20-1 and TRBJ2-1; D is uncertain. V dropped 3 bases and J dropped 10 bases, with 19 bases sitting between them. This CDR3 comprises 14 residues. Germline V CDR1 and CDR2: DFQATT, SNEGSKA (reference sequence). The CDR3 sequence is CSARADKNSYEQFF. The CDR3 DNA reads TGCAGTGCTAGGGCCGACAAGAATTCCTACGAGCAGTTCTTC.

This clonotype was seen repeatedly, ten times or more. The V call is TRBV5-5, the J call TRBJ2-7; D not resolved. V gave up 5 bases and J gave up 2 bases, with 17 bases separating them. Germline assignment: CDR1 SGHKS and CDR2 YYEKEE (reference sequence). The CDR3 covers 15 residues. CDR3 nucleotide sequence: TGTGCCAGCAGACCCGACCCGCTAATCCCCTACGAGCAGTACTTC. It encodes CASRPDPLIPYEQYF.

This chain uses TRBV6-1 with TRBJ2-6, with 8 bases identical to TRBD1. This CDR3 has 17 amino acids. J lost 4 bases, V lost 6 bases, and 11 bases had no gene match. CDR1 is MNHNS, CDR2 SASEGT, per germline. The CDR3: CASSIRGLGSGANVLTF. In DNA, the CDR3 is TGTGCCAGCAGCATCAGGGGGCTCGGTTCCGGGGCCAACGTCCTGACTTTC.

This clonotype was recorded once. V and J are TRBV29-1 and TRBJ1-1, with TRBD1 as a possible D gene (5 bases). The CDR3 loop spans 11 amino acids. Per the germline V gene, CDR1 is SQVTM and CDR2 is ANQGSEA. The ends were cut back, 7 bases at V and 8 bases at J, with 14 bases in the middle. The CDR3 nucleotides read TGCAGCGCCGAAGCGTGGACAGAAGCTTTCTTT. This encodes CSAEAWTEAFF.

With regard to this clonotype: At one boundary the junction diverges from the germline segment, which might be a read error. The V call is TRBV6-2 or TRBV6-3, the J call TRBJ1-5, with a weak D call TRBD1 (5 bases). In germline, CDR1 is MNHEY, CDR2 SVGEGT. This CDR3 region has 14 residues. Here the CDR3 reads CACSLIGGNQPQHF. In DNA, the CDR3 is TGTGCCTGCAGCTTGATAGGGGGCAATCAGCCCCAGCATTTT.

Comment on this clonotype: A read error is possible here, since a much larger clone lies one base away. The gene calls are TRBV7-9 and TRBJ2-3; D remains ambiguous. The V gene lost 5 bases and the J gene lost 5 bases, with 11 bases spanning the gap. CDR3 length: 13 residues. Germline CDR1 and CDR2: SEHNR and FQNEAQ (reference sequence). The CDR3 reads CASSQLTIDTQYF. The CDR3 region has the DNA TGTGCCAGCAGCCAGCTAACTATAGATACGCAGTATTTT.

A word on this clonotype: This could be a read error, since a much larger clone is one nucleotide away. Since the CDR3 does not end with the conserved phenylalanine or tryptophan, this likely comes from a read error. It is unclear where the CDR3 begins or ends on the DNA, so no DNA is shown, and the CDR3 is as TCRdb lists it. The rearrangement links TRBV5-1 to TRBJ1-2. The CDR3 length is 12 residues, termini included. Germline CDR1 and CDR2: SGHRS and YFSETQ. CDR3 protein: CASSLDRYGCTY.

This clonotype was detected many times. CDR3 residues: CASSADTVWFEQYF. The CDR3 nucleotides read TGTGCCAGCAGTGCGGATACAGTCTGGTTCGAGCAGTACTTC. The chain links TRBV6-1 to TRBJ2-7, with no clear D. The germline V gene encodes CDR1 MNHNS and CDR2 SASEGT. V was trimmed by 4 bases and J by 6 bases, leaving 16 bases between them. The CDR3 totals 14 residues.

Concerning this clonotype itself: A read error may produce the germline difference seen at one junction end. The rearrangement links TRBV12-3 or TRBV12-4 to TRBJ1-5, with D tentatively TRBD1 (5 bases). This CDR3 spans 12 amino acids. CDR3 sequence: CVSRQRNQPHHF. For the CDR3, the DNA is TGTGTCAGCCGACAGAGGAATCAGCCCCATCATTTT.

This rearrangement joins TRBV24-1 to TRBJ2-6, with D perhaps TRBD1 or TRBD2 (6 bases each). The germline V and J ends were trimmed by 12 bases and 4 bases, with 12 bases remaining between them. The germline gives CDR1 KGHDR, CDR2 SFDVKD. The CDR3 consists of 13 residues. In DNA form, the CDR3 reads TGTGCCTCGGGGGCGCTCGGGGCCAACGTCCTGACTTTC. It yields the protein CASGALGANVLTF.

V gene TRBV7-9 combines with J gene TRBJ2-2; D not resolved. CDR1 and CDR2 from the germline V gene are SEHNR and FQNEAQ (reference sequence). This CDR3 contains 14 residues. The ends were cut back, 2 bases at V and 4 bases at J, with 8 bases in the middle. The CDR3 is CASSLTVSTGELFF. The CDR3 nucleotides read TGTGCCAGCAGCTTAACGGTCAGCACCGGGGAGCTGTTTTTT.

As concerns this clonotype: Sequence at one end of the junction differs from germline and may be a read error. The chain uses TRBV10-3 and TRBJ2-7; D tentatively reads TRBD1 or TRBD2 (6 bases each). Germline loops: CDR1 ENHRY, CDR2 SYGVKD. CDR3 size: 14 residues. CDR3 sequence reads: CAFGGAGVVYGQYF. DNA of the CDR3: TGTGCCTTCGGCGGGGCAGGGGTGGTCTACGGGCAGTACTTC.

Points on this clonotype: A read error may account for a junction end that differs from germline. CDR3: CSVEGHSNTETFF. The CDR3 DNA reads as TGCAGTGTTGAGGGACACTCGAACACTGAAACTTTCTTT. The chain combines TRBV29-1 with TRBJ1-1; possible D gene TRBD1, 6 bases. This CDR3 has 13 residues. CDR1 SQVTM and CDR2 ANQGSEA come from the germline V gene.

A few counts support this clonotype. The rearrangement joins TRBV28 to TRBJ1-5; perhaps TRBD1 as D (6 bases). Trimming stripped 4 bases from V and 2 bases from J, with 9 bases between. CDR3 length: 14 amino acids. The germline gives CDR1 MDHEN, CDR2 SYDVKM. The CDR3 is CASSSRGGNQPQHF. The DNA of the CDR3 is TGTGCCAGCAGTTCCAGGGGAGGCAATCAGCCCCAGCATTTT.

The rearrangement links TRBV29-1 to TRBJ2-7; possibly TRBD1 for D (5 bases). Germline V gives CDR1 SQVTM, CDR2 ANQGSEA. Trimming removed 6 bases at V and 3 bases at J, with 12 bases between. CDR3 length equals 12 residues. The CDR3 spells CSVIEDNYEQYF. DNA of the CDR3: TGCAGCGTGATAGAGGACAACTACGAGCAGTACTTC.

This clonotype was picked up many times. This chain joins TRBV5-1 and TRBJ2-1; no firm D call. V was clipped by 4 bases and J by 7 bases, with 15 bases between them. CDR3 size: 14 residues. Germline loops: CDR1 SGHRS, CDR2 YFSETQ. Written as DNA, the CDR3 is TGCGCCAGCAGCCTGGTCCCCGCAGGTAATGAGCAGTTCTTC. Protein product: CASSLVPAGNEQFF.

This clonotype is medium-sized (0.01 to 0.1%) within its sample. The J gene is TRBJ1-6, the V gene TRBV6-1; D not resolved. CDR1 is MNHNS, CDR2 SASEGT, per germline. The CDR3 is made up of 14 amino acids. Trimming shortened V by 2 bases and J by 9 bases, and 11 bases separated the two germline ends. CDR3 sequence reads: CASSELGKGSPLHF. CDR3 sequence (DNA): TGTGCCAGCAGTGAACTGGGGAAAGGTTCACCCCTCCACTTT.

In its sample, this clonotype was seen a few times. The chain joins TRBV28 to TRBJ1-4; D remains ambiguous. V was shortened by 3 bases and J by 9 bases, with 14 bases between the two germline ends. The CDR3 sequence is 14 residues long. Germline V gene lookup returns CDR1 MDHEN and CDR2 SYDVKM. CDR3 sequence (DNA): TGTGCCAGCAGTTTGTCCGCTGCTGGGAAAAAACTGTTTTTT. It specifies CASSLSAAGKKLFF.

V gene TRBV5-4 combines with J gene TRBJ1-4; 9 nucleotides line up with TRBD1. V lost 7 bases to trimming and J lost 8 bases; unmatched junction nucleotides: 12. This CDR3 spans 15 amino acids. CDR1 is SGHNT, CDR2 YYREEE, per germline (reference sequence). CDR3 sequence: CASSSVGQGGEKLFF. CDR3 nucleotides: TGTGCCAGCTCTTCCGTGGGACAGGGCGGCGAAAAACTGTTTTTT.

In this sample, this clonotype turned up many times. This chain joins TRBV28 and TRBJ2-7; D is unclear. The ends were cut back, 6 bases at V and 5 bases at J, with 8 bases in the middle. This CDR3 has 11 residues. Per the germline V gene, CDR1 is MDHEN and CDR2 is SYDVKM. The CDR3 here is CASSPKDEQYF. CDR3 nucleotides: TGTGCCAGCAGCCCCAAAGACGAGCAGTACTTC.

The V call is TRBV5-1, the J call TRBJ2-3; D remains ambiguous. Germline CDR1 is SGHRS and CDR2 is YFSETQ. This CDR3 is built from 15 residues. The V gene lost 8 bases and the J gene lost 0 bases, with 16 bases spanning the gap. The CDR3 region has the DNA TGCGCCAGGACCTTGGGCAGCCTTAGCACAGATACGCAGTATTTT. It encodes CARTLGSLSTDTQYF. Combining the CDR3 with reference TRBV5-1 and TRBJ2-3 gives the whole variable domain KAGVTQTPRYLIKTRGQQVTLSCSPISGHRSVSWYQQTPGQGLQFLFEYFSETQRNKGNFPGRFSGRQFSNSRSEMNVSTLELGDSALYLCARTLGSLSTDTQYFGPGTRLTVL.